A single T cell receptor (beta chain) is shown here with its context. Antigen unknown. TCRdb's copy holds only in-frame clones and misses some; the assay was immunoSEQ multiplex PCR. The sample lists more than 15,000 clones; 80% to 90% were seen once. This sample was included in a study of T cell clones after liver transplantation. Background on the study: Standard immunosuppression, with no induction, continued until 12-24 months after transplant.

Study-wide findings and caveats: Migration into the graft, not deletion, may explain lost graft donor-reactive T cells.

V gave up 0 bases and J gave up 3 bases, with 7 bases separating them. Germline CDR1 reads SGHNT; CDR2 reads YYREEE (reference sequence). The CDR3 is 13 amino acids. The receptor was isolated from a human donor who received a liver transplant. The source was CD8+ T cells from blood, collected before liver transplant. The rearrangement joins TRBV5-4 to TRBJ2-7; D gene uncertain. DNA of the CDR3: TGTGCCAGCAGCTTGGACTTAGACTACGAGCAGTACTTC. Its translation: CASSLDLDYEQYF. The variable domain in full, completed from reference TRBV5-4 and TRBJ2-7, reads ETGVTQSPTHLIKTRGQQVTLRCSSQSGHNTVSWYQQALGQGPQFIFQYYREEENGRGNFPPRFSGLQFPNYSSELNVNALELDDSALYLCASSLDLDYEQYFGPGTRLTVT.